This is a list of T cell receptor beta chains from one sample in a study of T-cell memory formation after mild COVID-19. TCRdb processed the 5' RACE reads anew with MiXCR; each CDR3 protein has one entry. Here the sample spans under 550,000 distinct CDR3 sequences, over 15% being singletons. The sample taken for sequencing was PBMCs or a T cell subset sorted from them (not recorded which). All receptors derive from an adult woman who had mild COVID-19 (a few samples of this study predate the infection). Cell type and time point are not known. Each CDR3 is given without its conserved first and last residue. Size is stated for part of the rows, as once, few or many counts, or as a class when the clone is expanded.

v_gene,j_gene,abundance,CDR3aa
TRBV9,TRBJ2-1,NA,ASSVELAGAGNEQF
TRBV6-1,TRBJ1-2,NA,ASNFNRGLNYGYT
TRBV9,TRBJ2-2,NA,ASSVDQGAGELF
TRBV9,TRBJ2-2,NA,ASSARGTSGRTGELF
TRBV24-1,TRBJ2-4,few,ATSDPTSTERIQY
TRBV12-3/TRBV12-4,TRBJ2-1,few,ASSLGTLTLRGLRNEQF
TRBV7-3,TRBJ2-1,many,ASSPYSGNEQF
TRBV7-6,TRBJ2-7,few,ASSPELQGVHEQY
TRBV29-1,TRBJ2-1,few,SVLEGQVYNEQF
TRBV19,TRBJ2-7,few,ASSTGRTYEQY
TRBV28,TRBJ2-3,NA,ASSSSIGLGEGDTQY
TRBV11-2,TRBJ2-1,few,ASSLRGAGGNEQF
TRBV5-5,TRBJ2-7,NA,ASSLFGKPEQY
TRBV12-3/TRBV12-4,TRBJ2-1,few,ASSPGTQYNEQF
TRBV5-1,TRBJ2-5,NA,ASSPRTGKETQY
TRBV7-9,TRBJ2-7,NA,ASSPQGEGVWSYEQY
TRBV5-6,TRBJ2-7,NA,ASRPRDPTYEQY
TRBV24-1,TRBJ2-1,few,ATSDLLNEQF
TRBV4-2,TRBJ2-1,NA,ASSQRTGDNEQF
TRBV10-3,TRBJ1-5,few,AISESQGGNQPQH
TRBV7-2,TRBJ2-5,few,ASSLGTTVWYQETQY
TRBV5-1,TRBJ2-7,once,ASRFDGSSGFEQY
TRBV7-8,TRBJ2-1,few,ASSHASHEQF
TRBV5-1,TRBJ2-7,NA,ASSIMPTGNSEQY
TRBV27,TRBJ2-6,NA,ASTPTVDYSGANVLT
TRBV20-1,TRBJ2-7,NA,SARDPSQTLPYEQY
TRBV5-5,TRBJ1-4,NA,ASSLGGTTNEKLF